These 21 T cell receptor beta chains were all obtained from the same sample, sequenced in a study of T cell responses to AZD1222 COVID-19 vaccine (dated by TCRdb to the early 2020s). Preparation of the library involved the immunoSEQ multiplex PCR assay. This is the immuneACCESS table as TCRdb keeps it, with only in-frame sequences that have V and J called. A part of the clones is gone; compared with another copy, unresolved V genes explain less than half, and the rest is unexplained. This sample has 100,000 to 130,000 clones in its table, and approximately 90% of those were observed once. The top ten hold roughly a fifth of the sample. In light of the paper, this sample's time point label describes: baseline before first vaccination. This sample comprised peripheral blood, obtained on day 0 of AZD1222 vaccination. The receptors were sampled from an adult in good health.

The genes are TRBV19 and TRBJ2-7; 7 bases agree with TRBD1. J lost 3 bases, V lost 3 bases, and 8 bases had no gene match. CDR3 length: 15 amino acids. The germline CDR1 and CDR2 sequences are LNHDA and SQIVND (reference sequence). The CDR3 reads CASSIADRLIYEQYF. DNA for the CDR3: TGTGCCAGTAGTATCGCGGACAGGTTAATCTACGAGCAGTACTTC.

The gene calls are TRBV24-1 and TRBJ2-3, with 7 bases identical to TRBD2. V was clipped by 5 bases and J by 2 bases; unmatched bases: 9. Germline V gene sequence: CDR1 KGHDR, CDR2 SFDVKD. The CDR3 runs 16 residues. CDR3 DNA: TGTGCCACCAGTGGTGGGGCTAGCGGACTCACAGATACGCAGTATTTT. Translating it yields CATSGGASGLTDTQYF.

J is TRBJ1-2 and V is TRBV2; TRBD1 agrees at 7 bases. The junction had 15 bases not matched to a gene; V was cut back by 10 bases and J by 4 bases. Per germline, CDR1 SNHLY and CDR2 FYNNEI. CDR3 length: 15 residues. The CDR3 bases are TGTGCCATCGTGGCCGAACCGACAGGGTCCTATGGCTACACCTTC. This codes for CAIVAEPTGSYGYTF.

The rearrangement joins TRBV4-3 to TRBJ2-7; D not certain. The germline V gene has CDR1 LGHNA and CDR2 YSLEER. The V end was cut by 1 base, the J end by 1 base, with 8 bases between. The CDR3 length is 14 residues. The CDR3, as DNA: TGCGCCAGCAGCCAAGGGACGGATTCCTACGAGCAGTACTTC. Its translation: CASSQGTDSYEQYF.

The rearrangement joins TRBV6-1 to TRBJ2-1; D call uncertain. V lost 3 bases to trimming and J lost 0 bases, with 9 bases between them. Germline loops: CDR1 MNHNS, CDR2 SASEGT. This CDR3 contains 15 residues. For the CDR3, the DNA is TGTGCCAGCAGTGAGCCCCCGAGCTCCTACAATGAGCAGTTCTTC. Translation gives CASSEPPSSYNEQFF.

The rearrangement links TRBV27 to TRBJ1-2; a weak D match, TRBD1 (5 bases). Germline values: CDR1 MNHEY, CDR2 SMNVEV (reference sequence). V was clipped by 5 bases and J by 8 bases, with 12 bases between them. The CDR3 contains 12 residues. The CDR3 bases are TGTGCCAGCAGTCCAGGGACGGCGGGCTACACCTTC. Encoded protein: CASSPGTAGYTF.

V gene TRBV5-4 combines with J gene TRBJ1-1; a possible D gene is TRBD1 (5 bases). The germline gives CDR1 SGHNT, CDR2 YYREEE (reference sequence). Trimming removed 1 base at V and 5 bases at J, with 12 bases between. The CDR3 sequence is 14 residues long. CDR3 sequence: CASSLSQGATEAFF. In nucleotides, the CDR3 is TGTGCCAGCAGCTTGAGTCAGGGTGCAACTGAAGCTTTCTTT.

The chain links TRBV19 to TRBJ1-5; TRBD1 aligns across 12 bases. Germline CDR1 and CDR2: LNHDA and SQIVND (reference sequence). The CDR3 length is 16 residues. Trimming took 9 bases from V and 5 from J; bases not matched to a gene: 11. CDR3 nucleotide sequence: TGTGCCAGCTCTAACCGGGACAGGGGGCCTTATCAGCCCCAGCATTTT. It is translated as CASSNRDRGPYQPQHF.

The V and J genes are TRBV6-5 and TRBJ2-3; 7 bases match TRBD1. Trimming at V came to 2 bases and at J to 7 bases, leaving 9 bases not matched to a gene. Germline V gene sequence: CDR1 MNHEY, CDR2 SVGAGI. This CDR3 comprises 15 residues. CDR3 nucleotides: TGTGCCAGCAGTTACCATCTTCAGGGGGAATATACGCAGTATTTT. Translation gives CASSYHLQGEYTQYF.

CDR3 coding DNA: TGTGCTAGTGGGCTCTCCGGGGGCACTGAAGCTTTCTTT. It specifies CASGLSGGTEAFF. This chain links TRBV12-5 with TRBJ1-1, with D perhaps matching TRBD1 (5 bases). Trimming removed 6 bases from V and 4 bases from J, with 12 bases in between. The CDR3 has 13 residues. Germline V gene data show CDR1 as LGHNT and CDR2 as FRNRAP.

The CDR3 region is CASSDLRGLFGYTF. The CDR3 DNA reads TGTGCCAGCAGCGACCTCAGGGGACTGTTTGGCTACACCTTC. This chain links TRBV5-5 with TRBJ1-2, with D perhaps TRBD1 (6 bases). Trimming cost V 4 bases and J 7 bases, with 17 bases left between them. CDR1 is SGHKS, CDR2 YYEKEE, per germline (reference sequence). The CDR3 has 14 residues.

The genes are TRBV7-6 and TRBJ2-3; maybe TRBD1 (6 bases). The germline V gene encodes CDR1 SGHVS and CDR2 FNYEAQ. Trimming pared 1 base from V and 4 bases from J, leaving 12 bases between. The CDR3 covers 15 residues. The CDR3 DNA reads TGTGCCAGCAGCTTAGGAGGGGGAGTTTCAGATACGCAGTATTTT. It encodes CASSLGGGVSDTQYF.

The genes are TRBV27 and TRBJ2-1, with 10 bases lining up with TRBD2. J gave up 2 bases and V 4 bases, and 5 bases lay outside the gene matches. Germline V CDR1 and CDR2: MNHEY, SMNVEV (reference sequence). This CDR3 has 16 residues. The CDR3 DNA follows: TGTGCCAGCAGTTCCGCTAGCGGGGGCACCTACAATGAGCAGTTCTTC. Its protein is CASSSASGGTYNEQFF.

The chain employs TRBV5-6 and TRBJ1-2; D not certain. The germline gives CDR1 SGHDT, CDR2 YYEEEE. The V end was cut by 1 base, the J end by 5 bases, with 15 bases between. The CDR3 sequence is 15 residues long. The CDR3 DNA follows: TGTGCCAGCAGCTTGTTCGGGTTGGTTAGGTATGGCTACACCTTC. Its protein product is CASSLFGLVRYGYTF.

The DNA of the CDR3 is TGTGCCAGCAGTTGGGACGGAAATTCACCCCTCCACTTT. It is translated as CASSWDGNSPLHF. The chain joins TRBV6-2 or TRBV6-3 to TRBJ1-6, with D possibly being TRBD1 (5 bases). This CDR3 contains 13 residues. Trimming stripped 4 bases from V and 7 bases from J, with 8 bases between. Germline-derived CDR1 and CDR2 are MNHEY and SVGEGT.

The gene calls are TRBV18 and TRBJ1-4, with D perhaps matching TRBD1 (5 bases). Germline loops: CDR1 KGHSH, CDR2 LQKENI. V was cut by 3 bases and J by 3 bases, with 14 bases left in between. The CDR3 totals 16 residues. In DNA form, the CDR3 reads TGTGCCAGCTCACCGGGTGGAGGGGCCGCTAATGAAAAACTGTTTTTT. This codes for CASSPGGGAANEKLFF.

The chain joins TRBV19 to TRBJ1-5; D remains ambiguous. Looked up from germline, CDR1 is LNHDA and CDR2 is SQIVND (reference sequence). Trimming removed 3 bases at V and 6 bases at J, with 15 bases between. The CDR3 is 15 residues long. This CDR3 is CASSMLPGKGQPQHF. The DNA of the CDR3 is TGTGCCAGTAGTATGCTCCCAGGAAAGGGTCAGCCCCAGCATTTT.

This chain connects TRBV5-4 to TRBJ1-1, with TRBD1 as a possible D gene (6 bases). Germline V gene lookup returns CDR1 SGHNT and CDR2 YYREEE (reference sequence). The CDR3 loop spans 14 amino acids. V was clipped by 2 bases and J by 3 bases, with 11 bases between them. CDR3 sequence (DNA): TGTGCCAGCAGCTTCGGGGGGCGAGACACTGAAGCTTTCTTT. It specifies CASSFGGRDTEAFF.

The V and J genes are TRBV2 and TRBJ2-1, with D unresolved. Germline loops: CDR1 SNHLY, CDR2 FYNNEI. V was shortened by 10 bases and J by 4 bases, with 14 bases between the two germline ends. The CDR3 has 13 amino acids. CDR3 nucleotides: TGTGCCACACTCGATTTGGGGTACAATGAGCAGTTCTTC. Protein product: CATLDLGYNEQFF.

This clone appeared a single time. The genes are TRBV29-1 and TRBJ2-7, with D perhaps TRBD1 (6 bases). The CDR3 has 14 residues. V was cut by 6 bases and J by 0 bases, with 15 bases left in between. CDR1 SQVTM and CDR2 ANQGSEA come from the germline V gene. CDR3 nucleotides: TGCAGCGTCCTGGTGGGGGCCCTCTCCTACGAGCAGTACTTC. Its translation: CSVLVGALSYEQYF.

This sequence joins TRBV18 and TRBJ2-7; TRBD1 aligns across 9 bases. This CDR3 is 17 amino acids long. Germline CDR1 is KGHSH and CDR2 is LQKENI. The ends lost 5 bases at V and 6 bases at J; junction bases unmatched: 17. The chain's CDR3 is CASSLPRRTGDFSEQYF. DNA for the CDR3: TGTGCCAGCTCATTGCCTAGGCGGACAGGGGATTTTTCCGAGCAGTACTTC.